This T cell receptor (beta chain) was obtained from a study of T cell changes during pregnancy in multiple sclerosis. Profiled with immunoSEQ multiplex PCR; TCRdb holds only in-frame clones, not every one. Of 50,000 to 65,000 clones listed, approximately 85% are singletons. The V gene's germline CDR1 is SGHTA and CDR2 FQGTGA. The CDR3 covers 13 residues. Trimming removed 5 bases from V and 4 bases from J, with 9 bases in between. This clone was recorded a few times. This sequence joins TRBV7-3 and TRBJ2-1; D is unclear. This clonotype was sampled from a female donor with multiple sclerosis, enrolled in a pregnancy study. Sequenced material: peripheral blood, taken in the first trimester of pregnancy. CDR3 DNA: TGTGCCAGCAGCCCAGGCATATACAATGAGCAGTTCTTC. Translated: CASSPGIYNEQFF.